The T cell receptor beta chain under discussion was sequenced for a study of T cell responses to AZD1222 COVID-19 vaccine. Study summary: Whether given at about 4 or about 12 weeks, second doses were pooled. The study, taken as a whole, reports: An increase in Spike-specific TCR breadth and depth was observed after two AZD1222 doses.

The method was immunoSEQ multiplex PCR; TCRdb's version includes in-frame clones alone and lacks a portion of them. The repertoire holds around 60,000 clones, with roughly 90% as singletons. Concerning this clone: Its specificity is not known.

The CDR3 has 14 residues. V lost 4 bases to trimming and J lost 7 bases, with 11 bases between them. Germline-derived CDR1 and CDR2 are MDHEN and SYDVKM. The TCR originated in an adult in good health. The material was peripheral blood, obtained on day 0 of AZD1222 vaccination. V usage is TRBV28 and J usage is TRBJ1-6; D uncertain. For the CDR3, the DNA is TGTGCCAGCAGTTCCCCGGGCTTCAATTCACCCCTCCACTTT. Encoded protein: CASSSPGFNSPLHF.